Following are 2 T cell receptor beta chains from one sample sequenced in a study of PD-1 blockade in classical Hodgkin lymphoma. Sequenced by immunoSEQ multiplex PCR; TCRdb stores in-frame clones only, minus some. There are 25,000 to 30,000 clones in the sample; over 55% occur only once, and roughly 3.5% lies in the top ten. Every patient relapsed after autologous stem cell transplantation, and brentuximab vedotin exposure varied. Sequencing was performed on peripheral blood mononuclear cells (PBMCs), taken before the second cycle of nivolumab. The receptors derive from a human donor with classical Hodgkin lymphoma.

The sample holds one count of this clone. The chain combines TRBV29-1 with TRBJ2-7, with D unclear. Per germline, CDR1 SQVTM and CDR2 ANQGSEA. The CDR3 loop spans 11 amino acids. The V gene lost 5 bases and the J gene lost 1 base, with 6 bases spanning the gap. In nucleotides, the CDR3 is TGCAGCGTTCTCGGGTCCTACGAGCAGTACTTC. Encoded protein: CSVLGSYEQYF.

The chain employs TRBV4-1 and TRBJ1-4, with no clear D. V lost 1 base and J lost 0, with 15 bases in between. This CDR3 has 18 residues. CDR1 is MGHRA and CDR2 is YSYEKL in the germline V gene. The CDR3 region has the DNA TGCGCCAGCAGCCAAGGGGTTCGGGTACCCGCAACTAATGAAAAACTGTTTTTT. Protein sequence: CASSQGVRVPATNEKLFF.